This T cell receptor (beta chain) was recorded in a study of T cells in Graves' hyperthyroidism and ophthalmopathy. This clonotype was recorded many times. The antigen is not known. Amplification of TCR beta CDR3 regions used RNA as the template. A set of HTBI primers served as the primers for a first-round RT-PCR of the TCR CDR3. One entry per CDR3 protein results from TCRdb running MiXCR on the multiplex PCR reads. The table has 450,000 to 650,000 distinct CDR3 sequences, approximately 15% seen once; the top ten hold less than 9%. V lost 5 bases to trimming and J lost 5 bases, with 18 bases between them. The CDR3 runs to 15 residues. Study outcomes and limitations: In blood, most of the thyroid clonotypes expanded above 0.001 were also present. Separating ophthalmopathy from stable hyperthyroidism was achieved by a 13 V-J model.

This TCR was recovered from a woman younger than 35 with Graves' ophthalmopathy. The rearrangement joins TRBV12-3 or TRBV12-4 to TRBJ1-2; no clear D. The sequencing input was blood. CDR3 sequence reads: CASSPSRTESYGYTF. CDR3 in DNA: TGTGCCAGCAGTCCCTCTCGGACTGAGAGTTATGGCTACACCTTC.